This TCR beta chain was obtained from a study of CD8 T cells in ankylosing spondylitis. This CDR3 is built from 14 residues. Germline CDR1 reads SGHTA; CDR2 reads FQGNSA. The V and J ends lost 5 bases and 4 bases, in that order; junction bases with no gene match: 5. TCRdb re-called the 5' RACE reads with MiXCR, one entry per CDR3 protein. The repertoire holds around 39,000 distinct CDR3 sequences, with more than 9.5% as singletons. Specimen: synovial fluid, either unsorted or a sorted T cell fraction (not recorded which). This sequence was found in a male donor with ankylosing spondylitis. The chain combines TRBV7-2 with TRBJ1-1; 9 positions agree with TRBD1. The CDR3 DNA is TGTGCCAGCAGCGGACAGGGGCCCGGCACTGAAGCTTTCTTT. It encodes CASSGQGPGTEAFF. Filled out from reference TRBV7-2 and TRBJ1-1, the complete variable domain reads GAGVSQSPSNKVTEKGKDVELRCDPISGHTALYWYRQSLGQGLEFLIYFQGNSAPDKSGLPSDRFSAERTGGSVSTLTIQRTQQEDSAVYLCASSGQGPGTEAFFGQGTRLTVV.